The T cell receptor beta chain described here comes from a study of blood T cell repertoires in COVID-19. Study details: The study drew acute and convalescent COVID-19 samples from the United States, Italy and Spain. The cDNA or gDNA used as material had been derived from T cells, B-cell-depleted T cells, or PBMCs.

As processed by the authors: Scientists estimated how many nucleated cells there were by amplifying reference gene primers. Some clones are missing from TCRdb's copy, which holds only in-frame ones; the method was immunoSEQ multiplex PCR. That table supplies the V and J calls and clone size; D and trimming were determined from the DNA. This sample has about 80,000 clones, with approximately 89% found just once. V dropped 5 bases and J dropped 9 bases, with 11 bases sitting between them. The CDR3 runs to 12 residues. The chain joins TRBV12-3 or TRBV12-4 to TRBJ2-1; D may be TRBD1 (5 bases). The source is a woman of 80 years or more with acute or convalescent COVID-19. Sequences were obtained from peripheral blood. CDR3 in amino acids: CASSVSQGEQFF. The CDR3 DNA reads as TGTGCCAGCAGTGTAAGCCAGGGTGAGCAGTTCTTC.